This is a list of T cell receptor beta chains from one sample in a study of vaccination and CD4 T cells after COVID-19. A single record per CDR3 protein comes from TCRdb applying MiXCR to the PCR reads. The sample carries around 15,000 distinct CDR3 sequences, under 55% recorded once. These receptors' antigens are unknown. Sequenced here: CD4+ T cells from blood, cultured in vitro, sampled about 7 months after SARS-CoV-2 vaccination. The receptors stem from a human donor who had recovered from COVID-19. CDR3s include the opening cysteine and the closing phenylalanine or tryptophan. The D gene is left open where the match is weak. The size entry is marked missing in some rows and otherwise reads once, few, many or a size class.

V	D	J	size	DNA	CDR3
TRBV6-2/TRBV6-3	TRBD2	TRBJ2-5	NA	TGTGCCAGCAGGCTAGCGGCAAAGTTGGCCCAGTACTTC	CASRLAAKLAQYF
TRBV7-2	NA	TRBJ2-7	NA	TGTGCCAGCAGCTTATTCTCCTCTGGTGAGCAGTACTTC	CASSLFSSGEQYF
TRBV7-3	NA	TRBJ2-3	few	TGTGCCAGCAGCTTAGGAGCTGGGTCAGATACGCAGTATTTT	CASSLGAGSDTQYF
TRBV20-1	TRBD2	TRBJ2-1	once	TGCAGTGCTAGATATCGCGGGAGTTCCGACAATGAGCAGTTCTTC	CSARYRGSSDNEQFF
TRBV20-1	NA	TRBJ2-7	NA	TGCAGTGCTAAGCTGGACAAGGACGGAGCCTACGAGCAGTACTTC	CSAKLDKDGAYEQYF
TRBV7-9	NA	TRBJ1-2	NA	TGTGCCAGCAGCCCCCCACGGGGCTATGGCTACACCTTC	CASSPPRGYGYTF
TRBV20-1	NA	TRBJ2-5	NA	TGCAGTGCAGGACTACTTAGGGTTGAGACCCAGTACTTC	CSAGLLRVETQYF
TRBV20-1	TRBD2	TRBJ2-5	few	TGCAGTGGCCGCAGCGGGGGGATCCAAGAGACCCAGTACTTC	CSGRSGGIQETQYF
TRBV7-2	NA	TRBJ1-2	NA	TGTGCCAGCAGCCCTGGGGACACGAGTTCAGTTTATGGCTACACCTTC	CASSPGDTSSVYGYTF
TRBV7-2	NA	TRBJ1-5	NA	TGTGCCAGCAGCTTGTATCCGGGGCAGCCCCAGCATTTT	CASSLYPGQPQHF
TRBV20-1	TRBD1	TRBJ1-5	few	TGCAGTGCTAGAAATGACAGGGGGCACCAGCCCCAGCATTTT	CSARNDRGHQPQHF
TRBV11-3	TRBD2	TRBJ2-1	NA	TGTGCCAGCAGCTTAGGTGGGAGGGCCGATGAGCAGTTCTTC	CASSLGGRADEQFF
TRBV24-1	NA	TRBJ2-7	few	TGTGCCACCAGTGACCAGGGGGGCCCCTACGAGCAGTACTTC	CATSDQGGPYEQYF
TRBV19	NA	TRBJ1-6	NA	TGTGCCAGTTCATCGGGCTACCGGGGGTCACCCCTCCACTTT	CASSSGYRGSPLHF
TRBV7-6	NA	TRBJ2-1	few	TGTGCCAGCAGCTTACAGGGTTCCTACAATGAGCAGTTCTTC	CASSLQGSYNEQFF
TRBV7-2	NA	TRBJ1-2	few	TGTGCCAGCAAACTCCGGGCTGGGGACTATGGCTACACCTTC	CASKLRAGDYGYTF
TRBV11-2	NA	TRBJ2-5	NA	TGTGCCAGCAGCCGAGTCGGGGAGACCCAGTACTTC	CASSRVGETQYF
TRBV20-1	NA	TRBJ2-3	once	TGCAGTGCACAATACGGAGATACGCAGTATTTT	CSAQYGDTQYF
TRBV20-1	NA	TRBJ1-3	NA	TGCAGTGCTAGAGATTCCTCCAGGGGAGATGGAAACACCATATATTTT	CSARDSSRGDGNTIYF
TRBV27	NA	TRBJ2-1	large	TGTGCCAGCAGTTTTGCGTCGGGGGAGTCTGACAATGAGCAGTTCTTC	CASSFASGESDNEQFF
TRBV9	TRBD1	TRBJ1-2	medium-sized	TGTGCCAGCAGCCTCACAGGGGGTAGTATCTATGGCTACACCTTC	CASSLTGGSIYGYTF
TRBV19	NA	TRBJ1-5	NA	TGTGCCAGTAGCGCCCGGGACCGGGGAGGTCAGCCCCAGCATTTT	CASSARDRGGQPQHF
TRBV20-1	NA	TRBJ2-3	once	TGCAGTGCTAGAGATAGGGCGGGGGCCCCGGATACGCAGTATTTT	CSARDRAGAPDTQYF
TRBV15	NA	TRBJ2-1	once	TGTGCCACCAGCAAGAGATTTAGGGACTCCTACAATGAGCAGTTCTTC	CATSKRFRDSYNEQFF
TRBV7-2	NA	TRBJ2-3	NA	TGTGCCAGCAGCATTGAGCCTAGCACAGATACGCAGTATTTT	CASSIEPSTDTQYF
TRBV7-3	NA	TRBJ2-3	NA	TGTGCCAGCAGCTTAAACTCTAGGGATACGCAGTATTTT	CASSLNSRDTQYF
TRBV6-1	TRBD1	TRBJ2-3	NA	TGTGCCAGCAGTCCCCTCTCTGGTGCACAGGGGGCAGATACGCAGTATTTT	CASSPLSGAQGADTQYF
TRBV10-3	TRBD2	TRBJ2-5	once	TGTGCCACCGGGGGGGGGACGGTGGCAGAGACCCAGTACTTC	CATGGGTVAETQYF
TRBV20-1	NA	TRBJ2-3	NA	TGCAGTGCTCTCGCTTTTGGGGTGGGGGGCTCAGATACGCAGTATTTT	CSALAFGVGGSDTQYF
TRBV20-1	NA	TRBJ1-2	NA	TGCAGTGCTAGCCCCCATCAAGTAAACTATGGCTACACCTTC	CSASPHQVNYGYTF
TRBV19	NA	TRBJ1-5	NA	TGTGCCAGTAGTATAACTATTCGGGGGGTTTGGGACCAGCCCCAGCATTTT	CASSITIRGVWDQPQHF
TRBV2	NA	TRBJ2-7	medium-sized	TGTGCCAGCAGTATGGGCGGCTACGAGCAGTACTTC	CASSMGGYEQYF
TRBV11-1	NA	TRBJ2-3	NA	TGTGCCAGCAGCCCTAGCCTAGCAGATACGCAGTATTTT	CASSPSLADTQYF
TRBV2	NA	TRBJ1-1	NA	TGTGCCACGTCGTGGGAGATGAACACTGAAGCTTTCTTT	CATSWEMNTEAFF
TRBV7-9	TRBD2	TRBJ2-5	NA	TGTGCCAGCACCCCAGTGGGGGGGGAGACCCAGTACTTC	CASTPVGGETQYF
TRBV4-1	TRBD2	TRBJ2-1	NA	TGCGCCAGCAGCCAAGAATGGGGAGGGTTAAATGACAATGAGCAGTTCTTC	CASSQEWGGLNDNEQFF
TRBV10-3	NA	TRBJ1-1	NA	TGTGCCATCAACGGCGGTCGGGGCGAAGCTTTCTTT	CAINGGRGEAFF
TRBV19	TRBD2	TRBJ2-3	NA	TGTGCCAGTAGTCCGGGACTAGAGGCAGTGGGCACAGATACGCAGTATTTT	CASSPGLEAVGTDTQYF
TRBV7-9	TRBD2	TRBJ2-1	NA	TGTGCCAGCAGCCCTTTGGGAGGGCCATCAAATGAGCAGTTCTTC	CASSPLGGPSNEQFF
TRBV7-2	TRBD1	TRBJ1-1	NA	TGTGCCAGCACAGGGGGAAGTGGGACTGAAGCTTTCTTT	CASTGGSGTEAFF
TRBV5-4	NA	TRBJ2-1	NA	TGTGCCAGCAGCTTGGGTCCAAGTGGGCAGTTCTTC	CASSLGPSGQFF
TRBV7-2	NA	TRBJ2-7	few	TGTGCCAGCAGCAACAGATACTCCTACGAGCAGTACTTC	CASSNRYSYEQYF
TRBV6-5	TRBD2	TRBJ2-7	large	TGTGCCAGCAGTTACTCTACGGGAGGGATCTACGAGCAGTACTTC	CASSYSTGGIYEQYF
TRBV4-1	TRBD1	TRBJ2-5	NA	TGCGCCAGCAGCCGAGCCCCGGACAGGGGAGGGGAGACCCAGTACTTC	CASSRAPDRGGETQYF
TRBV6-6	NA	TRBJ1-1	NA	TGTGCCAGCAGTATATTAGGGTGGACTGAAGCTTTCTTT	CASSILGWTEAFF
TRBV10-3	NA	TRBJ2-1	NA	TGTGCCGTGAGCGCCCACTCTGAGCAGTTCTTC	CAVSAHSEQFF
TRBV7-9	TRBD1	TRBJ2-3	NA	TGTGCCAGCACATCCCTGTGGACAGGGGTCACAGATACGCAGTATTTT	CASTSLWTGVTDTQYF
TRBV7-2	NA	TRBJ1-1	NA	TGTGCCAGCAGCCTACCGGACTACCTCTTGAACACTGAAGCTTTCTTT	CASSLPDYLLNTEAFF
TRBV7-2	NA	TRBJ2-3	once	TGTGCCAGCAGCCGGGAACAGTACGCAGATACGCAGTATTTT	CASSREQYADTQYF
TRBV6-1	NA	TRBJ1-1	NA	TGTGCCAGCAGTGAAGCGGGCAGGAACACTGAAGCTTTCTTT	CASSEAGRNTEAFF
TRBV6-1	NA	TRBJ1-1	NA	TGTGCCAGCAGGGTCGACCGGGTAGTGAACACTGAAGCTTTCTTT	CASRVDRVVNTEAFF
TRBV7-2	TRBD2	TRBJ2-5	NA	TGTGCCAGCAGCCCCGCCCTAGCGGAAGAGACCCAGTACTTC	CASSPALAEETQYF
TRBV5-8	NA	TRBJ1-5	NA	TGTGCCAGCAGCTTGGGTAGGCGGGGGCTGAAGAATCAGCCCCAGCATTTT	CASSLGRRGLKNQPQHF
TRBV24-1	TRBD1	TRBJ1-2	NA	TGTGCCACCAGTGATACGACAGGGGAGGCCTATGGCTACACCTTC	CATSDTTGEAYGYTF
TRBV7-2	NA	TRBJ2-3	NA	TGTGCCAGCAGCTTTCTGGATACGCAGTATTTT	CASSFLDTQYF
TRBV20-1	NA	TRBJ1-2	NA	TGCAGTGCTAGAGAGGGGGGTTTGGGCTACACCTTC	CSAREGGLGYTF
TRBV7-2	TRBD2	TRBJ2-3	NA	TGTGCCAGCAGCCCATGGACTAGAACAGATACGCAGTATTTT	CASSPWTRTDTQYF
TRBV25-1	NA	TRBJ2-6	NA	TGTGCCAGCAGCGTCAGACACCACTCTGGGGCCAACGTCCTGACTTTC	CASSVRHHSGANVLTF
TRBV6-5	NA	TRBJ2-3	few	TGTGCCAGCAGTTACGGCTGGCCAGGGGTATCAGATACGCAGTATTTT	CASSYGWPGVSDTQYF